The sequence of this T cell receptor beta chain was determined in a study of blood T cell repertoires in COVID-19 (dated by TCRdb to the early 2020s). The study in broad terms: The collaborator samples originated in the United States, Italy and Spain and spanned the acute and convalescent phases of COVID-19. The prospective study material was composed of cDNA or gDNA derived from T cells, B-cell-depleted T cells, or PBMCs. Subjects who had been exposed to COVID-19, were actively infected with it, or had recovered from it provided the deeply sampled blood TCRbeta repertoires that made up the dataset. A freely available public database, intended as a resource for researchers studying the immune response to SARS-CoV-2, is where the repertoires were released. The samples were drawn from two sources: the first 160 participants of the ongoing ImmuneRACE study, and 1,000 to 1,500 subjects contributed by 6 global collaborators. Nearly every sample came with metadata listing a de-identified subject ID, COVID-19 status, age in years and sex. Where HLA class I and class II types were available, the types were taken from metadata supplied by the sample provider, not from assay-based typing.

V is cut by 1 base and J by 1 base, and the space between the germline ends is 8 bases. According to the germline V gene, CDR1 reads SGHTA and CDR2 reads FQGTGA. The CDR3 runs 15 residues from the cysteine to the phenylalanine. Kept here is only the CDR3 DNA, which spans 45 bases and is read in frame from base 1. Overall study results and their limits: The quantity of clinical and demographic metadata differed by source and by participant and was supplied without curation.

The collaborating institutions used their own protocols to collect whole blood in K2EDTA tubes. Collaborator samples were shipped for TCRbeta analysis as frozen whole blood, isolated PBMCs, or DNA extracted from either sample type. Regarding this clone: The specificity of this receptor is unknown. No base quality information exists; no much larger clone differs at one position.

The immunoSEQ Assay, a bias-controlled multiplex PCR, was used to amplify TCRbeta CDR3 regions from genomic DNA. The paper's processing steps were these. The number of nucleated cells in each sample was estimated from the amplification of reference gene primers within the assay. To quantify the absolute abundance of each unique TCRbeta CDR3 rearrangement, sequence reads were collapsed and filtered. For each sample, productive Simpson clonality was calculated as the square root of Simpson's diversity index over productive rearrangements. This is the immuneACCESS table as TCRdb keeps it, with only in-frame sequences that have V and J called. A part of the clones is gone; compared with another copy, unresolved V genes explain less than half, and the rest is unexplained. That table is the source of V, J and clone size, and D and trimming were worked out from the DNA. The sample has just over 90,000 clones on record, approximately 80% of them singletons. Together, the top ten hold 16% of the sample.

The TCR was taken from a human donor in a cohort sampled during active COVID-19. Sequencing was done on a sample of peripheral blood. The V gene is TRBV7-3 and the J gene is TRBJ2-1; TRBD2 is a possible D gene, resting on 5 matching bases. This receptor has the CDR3 CASSLMAGSYNEQFF. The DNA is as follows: TGTGCCAGCAGCTTAATGGCGGGTTCCTACAATGAGCAGTTCTTC.